These 13 T cell receptor beta chains share one sample of origin, sequenced in a study of T cell changes during pregnancy in multiple sclerosis. Clones were sequenced by immunoSEQ multiplex PCR, and TCRdb holds only the in-frame ones, with some missing. This sample carries about 58,000 clones, approximately 93% of them seen once, and the ten largest clones take approximately 3.8%. The sample here was CD8+ T cells from peripheral blood mononuclear cells, taken in the second trimester of pregnancy. The origin of the receptors is a female donor with multiple sclerosis, enrolled in a pregnancy study.

The chain has TRBV11-2 and TRBJ1-1; tentative D call: TRBD1 (5 bases). This CDR3 region has 13 residues. Trimming cost V 8 bases and J 3 bases, with 13 bases left between them. The V gene's germline CDR1 is SGHAT and CDR2 FQNNGV. CDR3 DNA: TGTGCCAGCTCCGGTTGGGGGGACACTGAAGCTTTCTTT. Its protein product is CASSGWGDTEAFF.

The chain joins TRBV4-3 to TRBJ1-3; no reliable D call. Between the trimmed V and J ends, which lost 0 bases and 0 bases, there was a span of 9 bases. The CDR3 has 16 residues. The germline CDR1 and CDR2 sequences are LGHNA and YSLEER. CDR3 nucleotides: TGCGCCAGCAGCCAAGATCCGGGGAGCTCTGGAAACACCATATATTTT. It encodes CASSQDPGSSGNTIYF.

The rearrangement joins TRBV10-1 to TRBJ2-1, with unresolved D. Trimming removed 6 bases from V and 2 bases from J, with 8 bases in between. The CDR3 sequence is 13 residues long. Germline lookup yields CDR1 WNHNN and CDR2 SYGVQD (reference sequence). The CDR3 DNA reads as TGCGCCAGCAGCGGGTCCCCCTACAATGAGCAGTTCTTC. Translating gives CASSGSPYNEQFF.

Here the CDR3 DNA reads TGTGCCAGCAGCGATACCAGGGAGGCGAACACTGAAGCTTTCTTT. This encodes CASSDTREANTEAFF. This chain links TRBV11-3 with TRBJ1-1, with TRBD1 as a possible D gene (5 bases). Deletions cut 5 bases from V and 1 base from J, with 14 bases between. The CDR3 consists of 15 residues. CDR1 is SGHNT and CDR2 is YENEEA in the germline V gene.

The chain is built from TRBV7-9 and TRBJ2-6, with TRBD1 matching 8 bases. The length of the CDR3 is 15 residues. J lost 4 bases, V lost 5 bases, and 4 bases had no gene match. CDR1 and CDR2 (germline): SEHNR, FQNEAQ (reference sequence). The chain's CDR3 is CASSLGTGGANVLTF. The CDR3, as DNA: TGTGCCAGCAGCCTTGGGACAGGAGGGGCCAACGTCCTGACTTTC.

This clone was detected once. The V gene is TRBV7-3, the J gene TRBJ2-3; 9 bases align to TRBD2. The germline gives CDR1 SGHTA, CDR2 FQGTGA. The CDR3 runs 14 residues. Trimming cost V 5 bases and J 4 bases; bases outside gene matches: 4. The CDR3 DNA sequence: TGTGCCAGCAGCCCCGGGACTAGCTCAGATACGCAGTATTTT. It yields the protein CASSPGTSSDTQYF.

The genes are TRBV10-3 and TRBJ2-7; TRBD2 matches 9 bases. With V trimmed by 0 bases and J by 1 base, 4 bases remained unmatched. Germline values: CDR1 ENHRY, CDR2 SYGVKD. The CDR3 is made up of 16 amino acids. CDR3 amino acids: CAISESGSGGSYEQYF. CDR3 sequence (DNA): TGTGCCATCAGTGAGTCGGGTAGCGGGGGATCCTACGAGCAGTACTTC.

The chain employs TRBV7-9 and TRBJ2-7; D possibly corresponds to TRBD1 (5 bases). This CDR3 is built from 14 residues. V lost 3 bases and J lost 3, with 12 bases in between. Germline CDR1 and CDR2: SEHNR and FQNEAQ (reference sequence). The CDR3 spells CASSFGRQGYEQYF. The DNA of the CDR3 is TGTGCCAGCAGCTTCGGTCGTCAGGGCTACGAGCAGTACTTC.

V is TRBV7-6 and J is TRBJ2-5, with a weak D call TRBD2 (7 bases). This CDR3 region has 14 residues. The V gene lost 4 bases and the J gene lost 4 bases, with 13 bases spanning the gap. Germline-derived CDR1 and CDR2 are SGHVS and FNYEAQ. This chain's CDR3 is CASSSMGGPETQYF. CDR3 in DNA: TGTGCCAGCAGCTCAATGGGGGGGCCAGAGACCCAGTACTTC.

The V gene is TRBV27, the J gene TRBJ1-1, with no clear D. CDR1 is MNHEY, CDR2 SMNVEV, per germline (reference sequence). V lost 1 base, J lost 2 bases, and 8 bases lay in between. The CDR3 length is 14 residues. Here the CDR3 reads CASSLWSVNTEAFF. The DNA for the CDR3 is TGTGCCAGCAGTTTATGGTCAGTTAACACTGAAGCTTTCTTT.

This clone was counted only a few times. The V gene is TRBV27, the J gene TRBJ2-2, with D possibly matching TRBD2 (6 bases). Germline values: CDR1 MNHEY, CDR2 SMNVEV (reference sequence). The CDR3 length is 14 residues. V gave up 3 bases and J gave up 7 bases, with 12 bases separating them. For the CDR3, the DNA is TGTGCCAGCAGTTTTGCGGGGCGCAGCGGGGAGCTGTTTTTT. It yields the protein CASSFAGRSGELFF.

The chain couples TRBV7-2 to TRBJ2-4; D perhaps matches TRBD1 (6 bases). The CDR3 consists of 20 residues. The V gene's germline CDR1 is SGHTA and CDR2 FQGNSA. With 0 bases removed from V and 0 bases from J, the gap between germline ends came to 21 bases. Here the CDR3 DNA reads TGTGCCAGCAGCTTAGCGCTTGAGACTGGGACACTCCTAGCCAAAAACATTCAGTACTTC. Translated: CASSLALETGTLLAKNIQYF.

This CDR3 reads CASTPGLERYNEQFF. CDR3 coding DNA: TGCGCCAGCACCCCGGGACTAGAGAGATACAATGAGCAGTTCTTC. V and J are TRBV5-1 and TRBJ2-1, with 8 bases matching TRBD2. Germline V gene sequence: CDR1 SGHRS, CDR2 YFSETQ. This CDR3 spans 15 amino acids. Trimming removed 6 bases from V and 4 bases from J; junction bases left unmatched: 9.